This TCR beta chain was retrieved from a study of cytomegalovirus exposure and HLA in healthy donors. Study conclusions and caveats: Later work showed greater clonal expansion in HLA-associated TCR beta chains than in equally common others. Productive rates of about 90% or about 30% were seen for most TCR beta V segments in an earlier analysis.

As for this clone: The antigen is undetermined.

PCR involved 60 Vbeta and 13 Jbeta primers. Per the original methods: Later, an analysis found 75 million to 90 million unique TCR beta chains, and 9.5 million to 11 million of these were shared. TCRdb's table, derived via immunoSEQ multiplex PCR, lists solely in-frame clones and lacks some. V and J calls plus clone size are reproduced from that table; the DNA served to infer D and trimming. The sample records over 200,000 clones, about 79% being singletons. The germline V gene encodes CDR1 LNHDA and CDR2 SQIVND (reference sequence). Between the trimmed V and J ends, which lost 3 bases and 5 bases, there was a span of 10 bases. This CDR3 comprises 13 residues.

The source material was PBMCs. The chain joins TRBV19 to TRBJ1-1, with D perhaps TRBD1 (5 bases). The receptor's source is a male donor in good health and CMV-seronegative. The CDR3 bases are TGTGCCAGTAGTATTAAACGGGGGACTGAAGCTTTCTTT. It translates to CASSIKRGTEAFF.